The 27 T cell receptor beta chains presented below share a single source sample, sequenced in a study of blood T cell repertoires in COVID-19. Produced via immunoSEQ multiplex PCR; TCRdb's table is partial and in-frame only. The sample includes 210,000 or so clones, 83% seen only once; the top ten take approximately 4.9%. The sample taken for sequencing was PBMCs or T cells enriched from blood (not recorded which). The receptors stem from a woman between 45 and 65 years old who had been exposed to COVID-19.

The count of this clone is one. This chain uses TRBV5-4 with TRBJ1-1; D is perhaps TRBD1 (6 bases). This CDR3 is built from 16 residues. V shed 0 bases and J shed 0 bases, with 12 bases lying between them. Germline values: CDR1 SGHNT, CDR2 YYREEE (reference sequence). The CDR3 DNA sequence: TGTGCCAGCAGCTTGGGCGGTACAGGGTTGAACACTGAAGCTTTCTTT. This gives the protein CASSLGGTGLNTEAFF.

The genes are TRBV7-2 and TRBJ2-2; perhaps TRBD2 as D (5 bases). Germline V gene lookup returns CDR1 SGHTA and CDR2 FQGNSA. The CDR3 runs 15 residues. Trimming took 0 bases from V and 4 from J, leaving 9 bases between them. The CDR3 region has the DNA TGTGCCAGCAGCTTAGCGTCGGGAAGCACCGGGGAGCTGTTTTTT. The encoded protein is CASSLASGSTGELFF.

The gene calls are TRBV9 and TRBJ1-1; D call uncertain. CDR3 length equals 17 residues. CDR1 is SGDLS and CDR2 is YYNGEE in the germline V gene. V was cut by 0 bases and J by 1 base, with 16 bases left in between. CDR3 amino acids: CASSVERSGLENTEAFF. CDR3 DNA sequence: TGTGCCAGCAGCGTAGAACGATCCGGGTTGGAGAACACTGAAGCTTTCTTT.

The rearrangement links TRBV10-3 to TRBJ2-2, with D possibly TRBD2 on 6 matching bases. The length of the CDR3 is 14 residues. The V gene lost 7 bases and the J gene lost 3 bases, with 12 bases spanning the gap. CDR1 and CDR2 from the germline V gene are ENHRY and SYGVKD. The CDR3 nucleotides are TGTGCCATCACGGCTGGGGGGTACACCGGGGAGCTGTTTTTT. This translates into CAITAGGYTGELFF.

The chain carries TRBV10-3 and TRBJ1-4; tentative D call: TRBD1 (6 bases). This CDR3 region has 11 residues. The germline V and J ends were trimmed by 9 bases and 7 bases, with 9 bases remaining between them. In germline, CDR1 is ENHRY, CDR2 SYGVKD. This CDR3 is CAIGTLEKLFF. The CDR3, as DNA: TGTGCCATTGGGACACTTGAAAAACTGTTTTTT.

The chain links TRBV2 to TRBJ1-4, with D maybe TRBD1 (5 bases). The germline V gene has CDR1 SNHLY and CDR2 FYNNEI. This CDR3 has 14 residues. V lost 3 bases to trimming and J lost 8 bases, with 13 bases between them. In nucleotides, the CDR3 is TGTGCCAGCAGTGATCGAGGAAACAGGGAAAAACTGTTTTTT. This sequence encodes CASSDRGNREKLFF.

The CDR3 spells CASGGSGGETQYF. CDR3 DNA sequence: TGTGCCAGCGGGGGGTCCGGCGGGGAGACCCAGTACTTC. The chain is built from TRBV6-5 and TRBJ2-5; possibly TRBD2 for D (6 bases). This CDR3 comprises 13 residues. Germline CDR1 and CDR2: MNHEY and SVGAGI. The germline V and J ends were trimmed by 8 bases and 5 bases, with 15 bases remaining between them.

V gene TRBV27 combines with J gene TRBJ1-1, with 8 positions matching TRBD1. The CDR3 covers 17 residues. J was trimmed by 0 bases and V by 5 bases; bases with no gene match: 11. CDR1 is MNHEY and CDR2 is SMNVEV in the germline V gene (reference sequence). The CDR3 here is CASSAGTGRPMNTEAFF. The CDR3 DNA follows: TGTGCCAGCAGTGCCGGGACAGGACGGCCCATGAACACTGAAGCTTTCTTT.

In this sample, this clone turned up a few times. This sample includes further DNA sequences coding for the same CDR3. The gene calls are TRBV6-5 and TRBJ1-1; D perhaps matches TRBD1 (5 bases). V was cut by 2 bases and J by 6 bases, with 7 bases left in between. Germline V gene lookup returns CDR1 MNHEY and CDR2 SVGAGI. The CDR3 consists of 12 residues. The CDR3 DNA follows: TGTGCCAGCAGTTACCGGGGGGCTGAAGCTTTCTTT. Encoded protein: CASSYRGAEAFF.

The CDR3 here is CASSLWGGNEQYF. In DNA, the CDR3 is TGTGCCAGCAGCCTTTGGGGAGGGAACGAGCAGTACTTC. The chain couples TRBV11-2 to TRBJ2-7; 7 nucleotides line up with TRBD2. V gave up 5 bases and J gave up 5 bases; unmatched junction bases: 6. This CDR3 contains 13 residues. Germline-derived CDR1 and CDR2 are SGHAT and FQNNGV.

The chain combines TRBV4-1 with TRBJ2-5; possible D gene TRBD2, 6 bases. V dropped 4 bases and J dropped 2 bases, with 11 bases sitting between them. The CDR3 is made up of 14 amino acids. Germline loops: CDR1 MGHRA, CDR2 YSYEKL. CDR3: CASSLRDFQETQYF. DNA for the CDR3: TGCGCCAGCAGCCTACGGGACTTTCAAGAGACCCAGTACTTC.

The CDR3 sequence: CASSQDRNTEAFF. In DNA, the CDR3 is TGCGCCAGCAGCCAAGACAGAAACACTGAAGCTTTCTTT. V and J are TRBV4-3 and TRBJ1-1; D unclear. Trimming took off 0 bases at V and 2 bases at J, with 4 bases between the two ends. This CDR3 has 13 amino acids. CDR1 and CDR2 (germline): LGHNA, YSLEER.

The J gene is TRBJ1-5, the V gene TRBV7-9, with a possible D match to TRBD1 (6 bases). V lost 3 bases and J lost 6, with 15 bases in between. CDR1 and CDR2 from the germline V gene are SEHNR and FQNEAQ (reference sequence). This CDR3 is 15 amino acids long. The chain's CDR3 is CASSFGGGLGQPQHF. As DNA, the CDR3 is TGTGCCAGCAGCTTCGGGGGGGGCTTAGGTCAGCCCCAGCATTTT.

This clone was seen a single time. The chain links TRBV5-1 to TRBJ2-1; D is unresolved. V was clipped by 0 bases and J by 6 bases, with 13 bases between them. Germline-derived CDR1 and CDR2 are SGHRS and YFSETQ. This CDR3 comprises 15 residues. The CDR3 DNA reads as TGCGCCAGCAGCTTGGGTGCTAGGTCGGGCAATGAGCAGTTCTTC. Translated, it gives CASSLGARSGNEQFF.

The chain is built from TRBV12-1 and TRBJ1-6. TRBV12-1 is recorded as a pseudogene. This CDR3 region has 13 residues. CDR3 nucleotides: TGTGCCAGCAGCTTTGGCGGGGCTTCACCCCTCCACTTT. It specifies CASSFGGASPLHF.

The rearrangement links TRBV19 to TRBJ2-2; the D gene is possibly TRBD1 (6 bases). This CDR3 region has 17 residues. V shed 5 bases and J shed 6 bases, with 22 bases lying between them. Germline CDR1 LNHDA, CDR2 SQIVND (reference sequence). The CDR3 sequence: CASSSPSGTRNAGELFF. The CDR3 DNA follows: TGTGCCAGTAGTTCGCCCTCCGGGACAAGGAATGCCGGGGAGCTGTTTTTT.

Many counts were recorded for this clone. This chain uses TRBV28 with TRBJ1-3; D is ambiguous. The CDR3 runs to 15 residues. Per germline, CDR1 MDHEN and CDR2 SYDVKM. Trimming shortened V by 1 base and J by 0 bases, and 7 bases separated the two germline ends. CDR3 nucleotides: TGTGCCAGCAGTTTATATGGCTCCTCTGGAAACACCATATATTTT. Translated: CASSLYGSSGNTIYF.

The rearrangement links TRBV18 to TRBJ2-2; D unresolved. This CDR3 comprises 14 residues. Deletions cut 3 bases from V and 3 bases from J, with 8 bases between. Per germline, CDR1 KGHSH and CDR2 LQKENI. CDR3 sequence (DNA): TGTGCCAGCTCACCGAGGAGATACACCGGGGAGCTGTTTTTT. It is translated as CASSPRRYTGELFF.

This clone was detected only a few times. The genes are TRBV9 and TRBJ2-2, with 9 bases aligning to TRBD1. The trim removed 4 bases at V and 3 bases at J, leaving 7 bases unmatched. The CDR3 has 16 residues. The germline gives CDR1 SGDLS, CDR2 YYNGEE. CDR3 region: CASSFSTGGYTGELFF. CDR3 nucleotides: TGTGCCAGCAGCTTCTCGACAGGGGGGTACACCGGGGAGCTGTTTTTT.

V usage is TRBV10-2 and J usage is TRBJ1-6; 7 bases are shared with TRBD1. The CDR3 consists of 14 residues. Germline lookup yields CDR1 WSHSY and CDR2 SAAADI. The J segment lost 6 bases and the V segment lost 8 bases, leaving 7 bases of the junction unmatched. CDR3 sequence: CASQRTGPNSPLHF. DNA for the CDR3: TGCGCCAGCCAGAGGACAGGACCTAATTCACCCCTCCACTTT.

The chain carries TRBV28 and TRBJ2-3, with D maybe TRBD1 (6 bases). V lost 3 bases to trimming and J lost 3 bases, with 10 bases between them. The CDR3 has 14 residues. CDR1 and CDR2 from the germline V gene are MDHEN and SYDVKM. The CDR3 DNA sequence: TGTGCCAGCAGTTTCAGGGGTGTGACAGATACGCAGTATTTT. It translates to CASSFRGVTDTQYF.

The V call is TRBV24-1, the J call TRBJ1-5; 7 positions match TRBD1. The CDR3 has 15 residues. J was trimmed by 4 bases and V by 5 bases; bases with no gene match: 7. The germline gives CDR1 KGHDR, CDR2 SFDVKD. As DNA, the CDR3 is TGTGCCACCAGTGTCTCCGGGACAGCTAATCAGCCCCAGCATTTT. This gives the protein CATSVSGTANQPQHF.

J is TRBJ2-7 and V is TRBV28; a possible D gene is TRBD1 (6 bases). The CDR3 consists of 14 residues. Germline CDR1 reads MDHEN; CDR2 reads SYDVKM. The V gene lost 7 bases and the J gene lost 0 bases, with 13 bases spanning the gap. CDR3: CASTPGQPSYEQYF. The CDR3 coding sequence is TGTGCCAGCACCCCCGGACAGCCCTCCTACGAGCAGTACTTC.

This rearrangement joins TRBV27 to TRBJ2-1; a possible D gene is TRBD1 (6 bases). This CDR3 contains 13 residues. Trimming removed 5 bases from V and 8 bases from J, with 13 bases in between. Germline V lookup: CDR1 MNHEY, CDR2 SMNVEV (reference sequence). The CDR3 sequence is CASSLNRVYEQFF. CDR3 coding DNA: TGTGCCAGCAGTCTCAACAGGGTTTATGAGCAGTTCTTC.

This clone was seen a single time. This chain uses TRBV27 with TRBJ1-2; D perhaps matches TRBD1 (5 bases). Trimming stripped 8 bases from V and 0 bases from J, with 13 bases between. The CDR3 totals 14 residues. In germline, CDR1 is MNHEY, CDR2 SMNVEV (reference sequence). The CDR3 DNA is TGTGCCAGCGGGAACAGGCCCTCTAACTATGGCTACACCTTC. It codes for CASGNRPSNYGYTF.

V and J are TRBV27 and TRBJ2-7; 8 bases line up with TRBD1. From germline, CDR1 is MNHEY and CDR2 SMNVEV (reference sequence). Trimming at V came to 6 bases and at J to 3 bases, leaving 7 bases not matched to a gene. The CDR3 is 14 amino acids. The CDR3 bases are TGTGCCAGCAGCGCCGGGACAGGTGACTACGAGCAGTACTTC. Translating it yields CASSAGTGDYEQYF.

The V gene is TRBV5-4, the J gene TRBJ2-7, with 8 bases that match TRBD1. This CDR3 contains 14 residues. Germline V gene data show CDR1 as SGHNT and CDR2 as YYREEE (reference sequence). V gave up 4 bases and J gave up 6 bases; unmatched junction bases: 9. The CDR3 DNA reads as TGTGCCAGCAGCGTCCGGGACAGGTTGGCCGAGCAGTACTTC. This gives the protein CASSVRDRLAEQYF.